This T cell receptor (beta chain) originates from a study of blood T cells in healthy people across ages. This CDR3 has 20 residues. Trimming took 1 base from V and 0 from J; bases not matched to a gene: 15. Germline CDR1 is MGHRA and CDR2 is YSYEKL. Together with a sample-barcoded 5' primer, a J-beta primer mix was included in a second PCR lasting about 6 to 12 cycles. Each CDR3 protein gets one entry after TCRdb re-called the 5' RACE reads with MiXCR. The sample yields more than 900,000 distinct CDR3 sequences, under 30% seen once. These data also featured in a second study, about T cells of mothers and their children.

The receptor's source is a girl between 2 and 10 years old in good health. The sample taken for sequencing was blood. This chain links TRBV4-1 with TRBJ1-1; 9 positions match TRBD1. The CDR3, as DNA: TGCGCCAGCAGCCAAGCGTATGGACCGGGACAGGGAAGAATGAACACTGAAGCTTTCTTT. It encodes CASSQAYGPGQGRMNTEAFF.